The clone carrying this TCR beta chain is medium-sized (0.01 to 0.1%) in the sample. What it binds is not known. MiXCR, applied by TCRdb to the reads, yields one record per CDR3 protein. The sample yields approximately 10,000 distinct CDR3 sequences, 15% to 20% seen once. Germline V lookup: CDR1 LNHDA, CDR2 SQIVND (reference sequence). CDR3 length: 15 residues. V was pared by 7 bases and J by 8 bases, with 10 bases of the junction left unmatched. The sample is drawn from a study of liver allograft versus peripheral blood T cells. Background on the study: Recipients' peripheral blood served as the comparator for T cell receptor repertoires in transplanted livers.

General observations from the study: Within liver allografts, T cell receptor repertoires were reportedly different from those in peripheral blood.

The receptor comes from a human patient who had a liver transplant. A share of the T cells may be of graft donor origin. The rearrangement joins TRBV19 to TRBJ2-1, with TRBD2 identical over 11 bases. Here the CDR3 reads CASTPTSGSWYEQFF. As DNA, the CDR3 is TGTGCCAGTACCCCCACTAGCGGGAGTTGGTATGAGCAGTTCTTC. The full variable domain, in which reference TRBV19 and TRBJ2-1 provide the parts outside the CDR3, is DGGITQSPKYLFRKEGQNVTLSCEQNLNHDAMYWYRQDPGQGLRLIYYSQIVNDFQKGDIAEGYSVSREKKESFPLTVTSAQKNPTAFYLCASTPTSGSWYEQFFGPGTRLTVL.